These 29 T cell receptor beta chains came from one sample sequenced in a study of T-cell memory formation after mild COVID-19. MiXCR, run by TCRdb on the 5' RACE reads, gives a single entry per CDR3 protein. The table lists hundreds of thousands of distinct CDR3 sequences, less than 20% of them singletons. Material: PBMCs or a T cell subset sorted from them (not recorded which). The receptors derive from an adult woman who had mild COVID-19 (a few samples of this study predate the infection). Cell type and time point are not known.

The J gene is TRBJ2-1, the V gene TRBV5-1; 9 bases map to TRBD2. V lost 0 bases, J lost 5 bases, and 6 bases stayed unmatched. The CDR3 contains 16 residues. Germline CDR1 and CDR2: SGHRS and YFSETQ. The CDR3 protein is CASSLAPGLADNEQFF. The CDR3 coding sequence is TGCGCCAGCAGCTTGGCCCCGGGACTAGCTGACAATGAGCAGTTCTTC.

This clonotype was counted at least ten times. V usage is TRBV7-9 and J usage is TRBJ1-2; 9 bases map to TRBD1. The V gene end was trimmed by 3 bases and the J gene end by 8 bases; junction bases not matched to a gene: 4. There are 13 residues in the CDR3. The V gene's germline CDR1 is SEHNR and CDR2 FQNEAQ (reference sequence). The CDR3 reads CASSFGQGQGYTF. DNA for the CDR3: TGTGCCAGCAGCTTTGGACAGGGGCAGGGCTACACCTTC.

The chain recombines TRBV5-5 with TRBJ2-7, with D hard to call. This CDR3 is built from 12 residues. With 6 bases removed from V and 6 bases from J, the gap between germline ends came to 13 bases. Germline assignment: CDR1 SGHKS and CDR2 YYEKEE (reference sequence). The CDR3 bases are TGTGCCAGCAACCTTGGGGAACGCGAGCAGTACTTC. Its protein is CASNLGEREQYF.

The chain combines TRBV7-2 with TRBJ2-4; 9 bases are a match to TRBD2. The germline V gene encodes CDR1 SGHTA and CDR2 FQGNSA. This CDR3 is 16 amino acids long. Germline trimming cut 2 bases from V and 7 bases from J; bases unmatched to any gene: 9. The CDR3 sequence: CASSLYGPAGGNIQYF. The CDR3 coding sequence is TGTGCCAGCAGCTTATACGGACCAGCGGGGGGTAACATTCAGTACTTC.

The chain joins TRBV29-1 to TRBJ1-2; 7 bases agree with TRBD1. The CDR3 spans 13 residues. CDR1 is SQVTM and CDR2 is ANQGSEA in the germline V gene. V was clipped by 3 bases and J by 8 bases; unmatched bases: 9. In DNA, the CDR3 is TGCAGCGTTGACCGAGGGGGCGCCGGGGGCTACACCTTC. Residues: CSVDRGGAGGYTF.

This clonotype was seen a single time. The chain uses TRBV7-3 and TRBJ1-2; tentatively, D is TRBD1 (6 bases). This CDR3 is built from 16 residues. Germline V gene data show CDR1 as SGHTA and CDR2 as FQGTGA. The germline V and J ends were trimmed by 5 bases and 3 bases, with 19 bases remaining between them. The CDR3 nucleotides are TGTGCCAGCAGCCCCGGGGGCGCAGGGGCCGACTATGGCTACACCTTC. Protein sequence: CASSPGGAGADYGYTF.

The chain couples TRBV20-1 to TRBJ2-1; D is ambiguous. This CDR3 comprises 12 residues. Germline CDR1 reads DFQATT; CDR2 reads SNEGSKA (reference sequence). Trimming removed 1 base at V and 3 bases at J, with 4 bases between. The CDR3 nucleotides are TGCAGTGCTAGAGCCAACTACAATGAGCAGTTCTTC. Its protein is CSARANYNEQFF.

V usage is TRBV4-1 and J usage is TRBJ1-5; D not resolved. The CDR3 contains 14 residues. The V end lost 3 bases, the J end lost 5 bases, and 11 bases lay between the germline ends. The V gene's germline CDR1 is MGHRA and CDR2 YSYEKL. CDR3 sequence: CASSHPDEDQPQHF. CDR3 DNA sequence: TGCGCCAGCAGCCACCCCGACGAAGATCAGCCCCAGCATTTT.

Only a few counts were recorded for this clonotype. The V and J genes are TRBV19 and TRBJ1-1; the D gene is possibly TRBD1 (6 bases). The germline V and J ends were trimmed by 9 bases and 8 bases, with 19 bases remaining between them. The CDR3 has 13 residues. CDR1 LNHDA and CDR2 SQIVND come from the germline V gene (reference sequence). The CDR3 reads CASRPPGQQEAFF. The CDR3 DNA reads TGTGCCAGCCGCCCCCCGGGACAACAAGAAGCTTTCTTT.

This clonotype was detected a few times. J is TRBJ1-6 and V is TRBV4-3; D unresolved. CDR3 length: 14 amino acids. V lost 0 bases, J lost 6 bases, and 6 bases lay in between. The V gene's germline CDR1 is LGHNA and CDR2 YSLEER. The CDR3 sequence is CASSQEGSNSPLHF. Here the CDR3 DNA reads TGCGCCAGCAGCCAAGAGGGCAGTAATTCACCCCTCCACTTT.

There are many counts of this clonotype. The gene calls are TRBV3-1 and TRBJ2-1; TRBD1 agrees at 8 bases. Germline lookup yields CDR1 LGHDT and CDR2 YNNKEL (reference sequence). This CDR3 contains 15 residues. V trimming: 6 bases; J trimming: 6 bases; junction bases outside the gene matches: 10. The CDR3 nucleotides are TGTGCCAGCAGTCGCGGACAGGGCATTAGCAATGAGCAGTTCTTC. The encoded protein is CASSRGQGISNEQFF.

The J gene is TRBJ1-1, the V gene TRBV24-1; the match to TRBD1 covers 9 bases. The trim removed 3 bases at V and 11 bases at J, leaving 12 bases unmatched. CDR1 KGHDR and CDR2 SFDVKD come from the germline V gene. This CDR3 has 15 residues. CDR3 in DNA: TGTGCCACCAGTGATGGAGGTGAGGACAGGGGCGCGGCTTTCTTT. Amino acids: CATSDGGEDRGAAFF.

The sample holds a few counts of this clonotype. This chain joins TRBV5-5 and TRBJ1-1; D uncertain. CDR1 is SGHKS and CDR2 is YYEKEE in the germline V gene (reference sequence). There are 17 residues in the CDR3. Deletions cut 4 bases from V and 0 bases from J, with 19 bases between. The CDR3 sequence is CASSLLPGGFMNTEAFF. The DNA for the CDR3 is TGTGCCAGCAGCCTACTCCCTGGCGGGTTCATGAACACTGAAGCTTTCTTT. The full variable domain, in which reference TRBV5-5 and TRBJ1-1 provide the parts outside the CDR3, is DAGVTQSPTHLIKTRGQQVTLRCSPISGHKSVSWYQQVLGQGPQFIFQYYEKEERGRGNFPDRFSARQFPNYSSELNVNALLLGDSALYLCASSLLPGGFMNTEAFFGQGTRLTVV.

The CDR3 DNA reads TGCGCCAGCAGCTTGCAACCTAACACGGGGCGCAGGGGTGGCTACACCTTC. This encodes CASSLQPNTGRRGGYTF. The chain recombines TRBV5-1 with TRBJ1-2; possibly TRBD1 for D (6 bases). Germline lookup yields CDR1 SGHRS and CDR2 YFSETQ. This CDR3 region has 17 residues. V was shortened by 1 base and J by 7 bases, with 23 bases between the two germline ends.

Only a few counts were recorded for this clonotype. The genes are TRBV3-2 and TRBJ2-1; the table gives TRBD2 as D, unverified against the DNA. TRBV3-2 represents a pseudogene. The CDR3 length is 16 residues. The CDR3 reads CASSQVAGGKWNEQFF. CDR3 DNA sequence: TGTGCCAGCAGCCAAGTAGCGGGAGGGAAGTGGAATGAGCAGTTCTTC.

This clonotype was counted a few times. V is TRBV18 and J is TRBJ2-1, with D hard to call. V lost 2 bases, J lost 9 bases, and 11 bases lay in between. The CDR3 extends over 13 amino acids. The germline gives CDR1 KGHSH, CDR2 LQKENI. The CDR3 spells CASSPVRTGEQFF. CDR3 coding DNA: TGTGCCAGCTCACCAGTGAGAACCGGTGAGCAGTTCTTC.

V and J are TRBV7-9 and TRBJ2-7, with TRBD2 matching over 7 bases. The CDR3 length is 14 residues. From germline, CDR1 is SEHNR and CDR2 FQNEAQ (reference sequence). The V segment lost 8 bases and the J segment 0 bases; nucleotides outside the gene matches: 7. The CDR3 reads CASAGDSSSYEQYF. The CDR3, as DNA: TGTGCCAGCGCGGGGGACTCAAGCTCCTACGAGCAGTACTTC.

The V gene is TRBV18, the J gene TRBJ2-5; TRBD2 is a possible D gene (6 bases). The ends were cut back, 6 bases at V and 11 bases at J, with 10 bases in the middle. Germline V gene sequence: CDR1 KGHSH, CDR2 LQKENI. The CDR3 runs to 10 residues. CDR3 bases: TGTGCCAGCTCCGGGACTTTACAGTACTTC. This gives the protein CASSGTLQYF. The whole variable domain, filled in from reference TRBV18 and TRBJ2-5, reads NAGVMQNPRHLVRRRGQEARLRCSPMKGHSHVYWYRQLPEEGLKFMVYLQKENIIDESGMPKERFSAEFPKEGPSILRIQQVVRGDSAAYFCASSGTLQYFGPGTRLLVL.

This clonotype was seen only a few times. The CDR3: CSARGRGQTGELFF. Written as DNA, the CDR3 is TGCAGTGCTAGAGGCAGGGGGCAAACCGGGGAGCTGTTTTTT. The V and J genes are TRBV20-1 and TRBJ2-2, with TRBD1 identical over 8 bases. The ends lost 1 base at V and 5 bases at J; junction bases unmatched: 3. This CDR3 contains 14 residues. Germline V CDR1 and CDR2: DFQATT, SNEGSKA (reference sequence).

The chain uses TRBV6-5 and TRBJ1-1; D possibly corresponds to TRBD1 (5 bases). Germline values: CDR1 MNHEY, CDR2 SVGAGI. This CDR3 contains 14 residues. V gave up 4 bases and J gave up 0 bases, with 9 bases separating them. This chain's CDR3 is CASSFGTLNTEAFF. DNA of the CDR3: TGTGCCAGCAGTTTCGGGACGCTGAACACTGAAGCTTTCTTT.

This clonotype was recorded a few times. V is TRBV4-1 and J is TRBJ2-1; no clear D gene. Trimming took off 0 bases at V and 10 bases at J, with 13 bases between the two ends. The CDR3 is 14 residues long. Germline-derived CDR1 and CDR2 are MGHRA and YSYEKL. The CDR3 sequence is CASSQDSIGREQFF. The CDR3 DNA reads as TGCGCCAGCAGCCAAGATTCGATCGGGCGGGAGCAGTTCTTC.

V gene TRBV2 combines with J gene TRBJ2-3; D tentatively fits TRBD1 or TRBD2 (6 bases each). The CDR3 has 15 residues. V lost 4 bases, J lost 0 bases, and 11 bases lay in between. CDR1 SNHLY and CDR2 FYNNEI come from the germline V gene. CDR3 region: CASSVEGGSTDTQYF. The CDR3 DNA sequence: TGTGCCAGCAGTGTCGAGGGGGGAAGCACAGATACGCAGTATTTT. Full variable domain (missing parts from reference TRBV2 and TRBJ2-3): EPEVTQTPSHQVTQMGQEVILRCVPISNHLYFYWYRQILGQKVEFLVSFYNNEISEKSEIFDDQFSVERPDGSNFTLKIRSTKLEDSAMYFCASSVEGGSTDTQYFGPGTRLTVL.

This clonotype turned up a few times. The DNA for the CDR3 is TGTGCCACCAGTGAGCCGACAGGCGGCCGGGAGACCCAGTACTTC. Translated: CATSEPTGGRETQYF. The chain joins TRBV24-1 to TRBJ2-5; weak D call: TRBD1 (6 bases). The V and J ends lost 4 bases and 5 bases respectively, with 16 bases between them. Germline V gene data show CDR1 as KGHDR and CDR2 as SFDVKD. The CDR3 totals 15 residues.

The chain has TRBV5-1 and TRBJ2-3; TRBD2 agrees at 11 bases. CDR3 length: 16 amino acids. Trimming took 9 bases from V and 2 from J; bases not matched to a gene: 11. Germline lookup yields CDR1 SGHRS and CDR2 YFSETQ. This chain's CDR3 is CATSQLAGALTDTQYF. CDR3 DNA sequence: TGCGCCACCTCCCAACTAGCGGGGGCGCTCACAGATACGCAGTATTTT. Filled out from reference TRBV5-1 and TRBJ2-3, the complete variable domain reads KAGVTQTPRYLIKTRGQQVTLSCSPISGHRSVSWYQQTPGQGLQFLFEYFSETQRNKGNFPGRFSGRQFSNSRSEMNVSTLELGDSALYLCATSQLAGALTDTQYFGPGTRLTVL.

V and J are TRBV2 and TRBJ1-1, with 8 bases aligning to TRBD1. The CDR3 has 14 residues. Germline loops: CDR1 SNHLY, CDR2 FYNNEI. Unmatched junction bases numbered 3, after V lost 2 bases and J lost 4 bases. The CDR3 region is CASSEQGAGTEAFF. CDR3 DNA sequence: TGTGCCAGCAGTGAACAGGGGGCTGGCACTGAAGCTTTCTTT.

The chain employs TRBV3-1 and TRBJ1-5; no clear D gene. Germline V gene lookup returns CDR1 LGHDT and CDR2 YNNKEL (reference sequence). The ends were cut back, 5 bases at V and 5 bases at J, with 10 bases in the middle. This CDR3 region has 13 residues. As DNA, the CDR3 is TGTGCCAGCAGCTTTGGGCCCGATCAGCCCCAGCATTTT. Translating it yields CASSFGPDQPQHF.

The chain has TRBV5-1 and TRBJ2-5; D unresolved. This CDR3 is 13 amino acids long. Per germline, CDR1 SGHRS and CDR2 YFSETQ. Trimming removed 5 bases at V and 5 bases at J, with 13 bases between. CDR3 nucleotide sequence: TGCGCCAGCAGTCCCGGCCCGGAGGAGACCCAGTACTTC. Protein sequence: CASSPGPEETQYF.

The genes are TRBV6-1 and TRBJ1-2, with D tentatively TRBD1 (5 bases). This CDR3 comprises 15 residues. In germline, CDR1 is MNHNS, CDR2 SASEGT. With 2 bases removed from V and 4 bases from J, the gap between germline ends came to 14 bases. The CDR3 bases are TGTGCCAGCAGTGAACTGACAGCTCTTGGCTATGGCTACACCTTC. Protein product: CASSELTALGYGYTF.

This clonotype appeared many times. The gene calls are TRBV6-6 and TRBJ1-1; D ambiguous. V lost 0 bases and J lost 1, with 12 bases in between. This CDR3 is 16 amino acids long. Germline CDR1 is MNHNY and CDR2 is SVGAGI (reference sequence). CDR3 sequence: CASSYSRSAGNTEAFF. The CDR3 DNA is TGTGCCAGCAGTTACTCGAGGAGCGCAGGGAACACTGAAGCTTTCTTT.